This TCR beta chain was retrieved from a study of cytomegalovirus exposure and HLA in healthy donors. The study's findings and limits: Under in vitro conditions, a few CMV-associated chains were confirmed as specific for CMV antigens. In a later analysis, HLA-associated beta chains showed higher expansion and lower generation probabilities than comparable chains. Cytomegalovirus association was listed for 150 or so TCR beta chains.

The PCR had 60 Vbeta and 13 Jbeta primers. Only in-frame clones appear in the TCRdb table, and some are missing; sequencing was by immunoSEQ multiplex PCR. The profile shows some 150,000 clones, approximately 85% of them singletons. Germline CDR1 reads MDHEN; CDR2 reads SYDVKM. V lost 6 bases to trimming and J lost 0 bases, with 15 bases between them. CDR3 length: 16 residues. Points on this clone: Its antigen is currently unknown.

This clonotype was sampled from a woman aged 45-65 years in good health and CMV-seropositive. Sequencing input: PBMCs. The chain couples TRBV28 to TRBJ2-1; D remains unclear. CDR3 sequence: CASSPPGGVSYNEQFF. Here the CDR3 DNA reads TGTGCCAGCAGCCCACCCGGCGGAGTCTCCTACAATGAGCAGTTCTTC.